This T cell receptor (beta chain) was identified in a study of shared clonotypes between healthy human individuals. Genomic DNA of each subset was evenly split across several immunoSEQ plates. This table comes from immunoSEQ multiplex PCR, and its TCRdb copy is limited to in-frame clones, with some not included. The sample has approximately 500,000 clones; roughly 80% are singletons. On this clone: A far larger clone differs by one base, so this is likely a read error.

Germline V gives CDR1 MNHEY, CDR2 SVGAGI. The CDR3 has 14 amino acids. Trimming took 5 bases from V and 0 from J; bases not matched to a gene: 1. The TCR comes from a woman between 35 and 50 years old in good health. Some clones in this sample may be carry-over from other donors' samples. This rearrangement joins TRBV6-5 to TRBJ2-3, with TRBD1 matching 8 bases. What was sequenced was PBMCs. The CDR3 is CASSDRGSTDTQYF. DNA for the CDR3: TGTGCCAGCAGTGACAGGGGAAGCACAGATACGCAGTATTTT.